This T cell receptor beta chain was retrieved from a study of OX40 agonist ivuxolimab in advanced cancers. For the study in its entirety: Ivuxolimab, which targeted the costimulatory receptor OX40 (CD134), was an agonistic, fully human IgG2 monoclonal antibody. Intravenous ivuxolimab was administered to patients every 2 weeks at six dose levels: 0.01, 0.1, 0.3, 1.5, 3 and 10 mg/kg. Of the 50 or so patients in dose escalation, approximately 20 had hepatocellular carcinoma, about 15 had melanoma, 9 had renal cell carcinoma and 9 had head and neck cancer. In the dose-escalation cohort, around four fifths of patients were male, and the mean age was roughly 60 years with a range of roughly 20 to 85. Patients were allowed to have had prior anti-PD-1, anti-PD-L1 or anti-CTLA-4 therapy, and roughly 40% of the dose-escalation patients had previously received checkpoint inhibitors. Partial responses were achieved by three dose-escalation patients, of whom one had hepatocellular carcinoma and two had cutaneous melanoma. The purpose of peripheral TCRbeta sequencing was to test whether ivuxolimab changed TCR sequence diversity and led to clonal T-cell expansion. The paper describes the monotherapy dose-escalation part (N ≈ 52 patients) of the phase I trial of ivuxolimab.

Findings and caveats that apply to the study as a whole: In partial responders in the 0.1-3.0 mg/kg groups, normalized peripheral clonal expansion was found to be among the lowest, especially among CD8+ T cells. At doses of 0.1 to 3.0 mg/kg, clonal expansion of both CD4+ and CD8+ blood T cells was observed from baseline to week 6. The antigen specificity of the clonally expanded peripheral T cells was not determined. Low levels of normalized T-cell clonal expansion were also seen in some patients who did not respond. After ivuxolimab, CD8+ T cells had more expanded clones than CD4+ T cells on average.

Patients with autoimmune disease history or receiving systemic immunosuppression were excluded from the trial. Peripheral blood for TCR sequencing was collected from all dose cohorts at baseline, on cycle 4 day 1, and on cycle 7 day 1. The samples were drawn from a first-in-human, open-label, multicenter phase I dose-escalation trial of ivuxolimab. Adults with locally advanced or metastatic melanoma, renal cell carcinoma, hepatocellular carcinoma or head and neck squamous cell carcinoma were enrolled in the trial. Before TCR sequencing, CD4+ T cells and CD8+ T cells were sorted from peripheral blood as separate populations. Measured from the cysteine to the phenylalanine, the CDR3 is 15 residues long. Of the read, only the CDR3 DNA is kept; its 45 bases are in frame from base 1. The germline V gene (reference sequence) sets CDR1 to SEHNR and CDR2 to FQNEAQ. The trim is 5 bases for V and 5 bases for J, with a gap of 16 bases between the germline ends.

Concerning this clone itself: Its specific antigen is unknown. Base-call qualities are not available, and no considerably larger clone is one nucleotide away.

Genomic DNA was extracted from sorted cells for sequencing of the TCRbeta CDR3 region. TCRbeta CDR3 regions were sequenced using the immunoSEQ Assay. The table was pulled from immuneACCESS by TCRdb, which kept in-frame rearrangements only. Such tables lose some clones; where checked, under half of the loss comes from unresolved V genes, and the rest has no known cause. The sample table holds over 150,000 clones, of which around 94% were seen once. The ten largest make up 0.3% to 0.35% of the sample. The sequences come from CD4+ or CD8+ T cells sorted from blood, collected in a trial of the OX40 agonist ivuxolimab. The rearrangement combines TRBV7-9 with TRBJ2-1; the D region may be TRBD1 or TRBD2, each matching 7 bases equally. This receptor was identified in an adult with an advanced solid tumor such as melanoma, head and neck, liver or kidney cancer. The sequenced DNA: TGTGCCAGCAGCCCCAGGGGGGGGGCTCACAATGAGCAGTTCTTC. Its protein reads: CASSPRGGAHNEQFF.